This is a list of T cell receptor beta chains from one sample in a study of blood T cell repertoires in COVID-19. Clones were sequenced by immunoSEQ multiplex PCR, and TCRdb holds only the in-frame ones, with some missing. The data hold 120,000 to 150,000 clones, with 87% observed a single time. Sample: peripheral blood. All receptors derive from a woman between 50 and 59 years old with acute or convalescent COVID-19. CDR3s include the opening cysteine and the closing phenylalanine or tryptophan. A D gene is named only where the DNA matches it firmly. Expanded clones are given a class, and other clones once, few, many or no size at all.

once,TRBJ1-1,TRBV29-1,-,CSGRTVMNTEAFF,TGCAGCGGAAGGACAGTTATGAACACTGAAGCTTTCTTT
-,TRBJ1-1,TRBV4-1,TRBD1,CASSQVQGFGNTEAFF,TGCGCCAGCAGCCAAGTACAGGGGTTTGGGAACACTGAAGCTTTCTTT
-,TRBJ2-1,TRBV19,TRBD2,CASSLAGAQYNEQFF,TGTGCCAGTAGTCTAGCGGGTGCACAATACAATGAGCAGTTCTTC
-,TRBJ2-3,TRBV9,TRBD2,CASSFSGGAHTDTQYF,TGTGCCAGCAGCTTTAGCGGGGGGGCCCACACAGATACGCAGTATTTT
-,TRBJ2-1,TRBV5-1,TRBD1,CASSPRTGPYNEQFF,TGCGCCAGCAGCCCCCGGACAGGGCCCTACAATGAGCAGTTCTTC
-,TRBJ2-5,TRBV21-1,-,CASSKKVLAALQETQYF,TGTGCCAGCAGCAAAAAGGTGTTAGCGGCCTTACAAGAGACCCAGTACTTC
few,TRBJ1-1,TRBV19,-,CASSIPPRTEAFF,TGTGCCAGTAGTATACCCCCCCGGACTGAAGCTTTCTTT
-,TRBJ2-7,TRBV6-5,TRBD1,CASSSLLRDRIYEQYF,TGTGCCAGCAGTTCACTACTCCGGGACAGGATCTACGAGCAGTACTTC
-,TRBJ1-3,TRBV5-1,-,CASSQEGFGNTIYF,TGCGCCAGCAGCCAGGAGGGATTTGGAAACACCATATATTTT
-,TRBJ1-2,TRBV7-9,-,CASSLGQGLYGYTF,TGTGCCAGCAGCTTAGGCCAGGGCCTCTATGGCTACACCTTC
-,TRBJ1-5,TRBV6-5,TRBD1,CASSYGTGGNQPQHF,TGTGCCAGCAGTTACGGGACAGGGGGCAACCAGCCCCAGCATTTT
once,TRBJ2-5,TRBV9,TRBD2,CASSLPGTSGQETQYF,TGTGCCAGCAGCCTACCAGGGACTAGCGGCCAAGAGACCCAGTACTTC
-,TRBJ2-3,TRBV20-1,-,CSASGEKRVAVVTQYF,TGCAGTGCTAGTGGCGAAAAGCGGGTCGCTGTAGTTACGCAGTATTTT
-,TRBJ2-7,TRBV30,-,CASLPPGLAYEQYF,TGTGCCTCGTTGCCCCCGGGACTTGCCTACGAGCAGTACTTC
-,TRBJ2-7,TRBV27,-,CASSEGLYYEQYF,TGTGCCAGCAGTGAAGGACTTTATTACGAGCAGTACTTC
-,TRBJ2-7,TRBV5-5,TRBD2,CASSHRTVGGLAGINEQYF,TGTGCCAGCAGCCATCGGACAGTTGGGGGACTAGCGGGAATTAACGAGCAGTACTTC
-,TRBJ2-1,TRBV2,-,CASSLGYSYNEQFF,TGTGCCAGCAGTCTGGGCTACTCCTACAATGAGCAGTTCTTC
-,TRBJ1-1,TRBV12-3/TRBV12-4,-,CASRPPRRAEAFF,TGTGCCAGCAGACCCCCTCGGAGGGCTGAAGCTTTCTTT
-,TRBJ2-7,TRBV10-3,TRBD1,CAISWDRGGYEQYF,TGTGCCATCAGTTGGGACAGGGGCGGATACGAGCAGTACTTC
-,TRBJ2-7,TRBV10-2,-,CASTPGQTYEQYF,TGCGCCAGCACTCCGGGACAAACCTACGAGCAGTACTTC
-,TRBJ2-3,TRBV29-1,-,CSVWEVVLTDTQYF,TGCAGCGTTTGGGAGGTTGTCCTCACAGATACGCAGTATTTT
-,TRBJ1-1,TRBV11-3,TRBD1,CASSGGQDNTEAFF,TGTGCCAGCAGCGGGGGACAGGATAACACTGAAGCTTTCTTT
-,TRBJ1-4,TRBV28,-,CASSYSDGRGNEKLFF,TGTGCCAGCAGCTATTCTGACGGGAGGGGCAATGAAAAACTGTTTTTT
-,TRBJ1-2,TRBV10-3,-,CAISEETDGYTF,TGTGCCATCAGTGAGGAGACAGATGGCTACACCTTC
-,TRBJ2-3,TRBV9,TRBD1,CASSVPGQGARVTQYF,TGTGCCAGCAGCGTACCGGGCCAGGGGGCGCGAGTTACGCAGTATTTT
-,TRBJ2-1,TRBV3-1/TRBV3-2,TRBD2,CASSPGVSGGSYNEQFF,TGTGCCAGCAGCCCCGGGGTTAGCGGGGGATCCTACAATGAGCAGTTCTTC
once,TRBJ1-2,TRBV11-2,TRBD1,CASSLEGGTPYGYTF,TGTGCCAGCAGCTTAGAAGGGGGCACCCCCTATGGCTACACCTTC
-,TRBJ2-1,TRBV7-3,TRBD2,CASSFVAGGGNEQFF,TGTGCCAGCAGCTTTGTGGCGGGAGGTGGGAATGAGCAGTTCTTC
-,TRBJ2-3,TRBV11-3,TRBD2,CASSLGHRLAGERWDTQYF,TGTGCCAGCAGCTTAGGTCATAGACTAGCGGGAGAACGTTGGGATACGCAGTATTTT
-,TRBJ1-2,TRBV5-4,-,CASSFKGEEISGYTF,TGTGCCAGCAGCTTTAAAGGGGAGGAAATTAGCGGCTACACCTTC
-,TRBJ1-2,TRBV7-8,TRBD1,CASSLVIILKGQDPSYGYTF,TGTGCCAGCAGCTTAGTAATCATACTAAAGGGACAGGACCCGTCCTATGGCTACACCTTC
once,TRBJ1-6,TRBV6-1,TRBD1,CASSEQGARGNSPLHF,TGTGCCAGCAGTGAACAGGGGGCTAGGGGTAATTCACCCCTCCACTTT
-,TRBJ2-7,TRBV28,-,CASSLWSGLEGQGGREQYF,TGTGCCAGCAGTTTATGGTCAGGTCTAGAGGGGCAGGGAGGACGGGAGCAGTACTTC
-,TRBJ2-2,TRBV6-6,-,CATTGTGHLNTGELFF,TGTGCCACGACCGGCACGGGACACCTGAACACCGGGGAGCTGTTTTTT
-,TRBJ2-7,TRBV19,TRBD2,CASNLAGGPHEQYF,TGTGCCAGCAACTTAGCGGGAGGGCCGCACGAGCAGTACTTC